This note documents a single T cell receptor beta chain sequence. The antigen is unknown. Prepared libraries of TCR beta cDNA carried unique molecular identifiers. In TCRdb, the PCR reads were re-called with MiXCR into one record per CDR3 protein. The sample gives a few hundred thousand distinct CDR3 sequences, under 55% of which show up once; around 10% is in the top ten. The data are from a study of post-analysis software for immune sequencing data. Overall study results and limits: Among four or five TRBV segments more frequent in patients than controls were TRBV5-6, TRBV5-1 and TRBV20-1.

The CDR3 totals 11 residues. The V gene's germline CDR1 is ENHRY and CDR2 SYGVKD. Deletions cut 8 bases from V and 6 bases from J, with 9 bases between. Sequencing was done on a sample of blood. The receptor was isolated from a girl aged 10 to 17 with multiple sclerosis. This chain links TRBV10-3 with TRBJ2-3, with D possibly TRBD1 on 5 matching bases. The CDR3 is CAIFAGDTQYF. Here the CDR3 DNA reads TGTGCCATCTTCGCAGGGGATACGCAGTATTTT.